The 27 T cell receptor beta chains listed next were all sequenced from one sample in a study of cytomegalovirus exposure and HLA in healthy donors. Researchers ran the PCR with 60 Vbeta and 13 Jbeta primers. Data came from immunoSEQ multiplex PCR; TCRdb stores just in-frame clones and leaves some out. The sample lists about 160,000 clones; around 74% were seen once. Sample: PBMCs. These TCRs come from a woman in her 30s in good health and CMV-seronegative.

This chain links TRBV30 with TRBJ2-2; possible D gene TRBD1, 5 bases. Trimming left V 7 bases short and J 4 bases short, with 16 bases between. This CDR3 spans 14 amino acids. In germline, CDR1 is GTSNPN, CDR2 SVGIG (reference sequence). As DNA, the CDR3 is TGTGCCTTGATGACAGATATCGCCACCGGGGAGCTGTTTTTT. Translation gives CALMTDIATGELFF.

This chain uses TRBV6-5 with TRBJ1-5; D is uncertain. V was trimmed by 5 bases and J by 4 bases, leaving 6 bases between them. CDR1 and CDR2 from the germline V gene are MNHEY and SVGAGI. The CDR3 covers 12 residues. The CDR3 loop is CASSTRNQPQHF. The CDR3 DNA is TGTGCCAGCAGTACTCGAAATCAGCCCCAGCATTTT.

The V gene is TRBV30, the J gene TRBJ1-3; 7 nucleotides agree with TRBD1. From germline, CDR1 is GTSNPN and CDR2 SVGIG (reference sequence). CDR3 length: 14 amino acids. The V gene end was trimmed by 3 bases and the J gene end by 6 bases; junction bases not matched to a gene: 8. CDR3 sequence reads: CAWRIRQGKNTIYF. The CDR3, as DNA: TGTGCCTGGAGGATAAGACAGGGAAAAAACACCATATATTTT. Combining the CDR3 with reference TRBV30 and TRBJ1-3 gives the whole variable domain SQTIHQWPATLVQPVGSPLSLECTVEGTSNPNLYWYRQAAGRGLQLLFYSVGIGQISSEVPQNLSASRPQDRQFILSSKKLLLSDSGFYLCAWRIRQGKNTIYFGEGSWLTVV.

This rearrangement joins TRBV7-9 to TRBJ2-7; tentative D call: TRBD2 (7 bases). Trimming pared 3 bases from V and 0 bases from J, leaving 15 bases between. The CDR3 length is 16 residues. The germline gives CDR1 SEHNR, CDR2 FQNEAQ (reference sequence). The CDR3 DNA sequence: TGTGCCAGCAGCTTGGCGGGGGCCGCGAGCTCCTACGAGCAGTACTTC. The encoded protein is CASSLAGAASSYEQYF.

In DNA form, the CDR3 reads TGTGCCTGGTCACTAGCGGGGGGGAAGAACATTCAGTACTTC. It yields the protein CAWSLAGGKNIQYF. The rearrangement uses TRBV30 and TRBJ2-4; TRBD2 agrees at 13 bases. This CDR3 comprises 14 residues. Per the germline V gene, CDR1 is GTSNPN and CDR2 is SVGIG (reference sequence). V lost 5 bases and J lost 7; bases outside the gene matches: 5.

This clone was seen only once. The J gene is TRBJ1-6, the V gene TRBV6-6, with D uncertain. CDR1 MNHNY and CDR2 SVGAGI come from the germline V gene (reference sequence). V was trimmed by 2 bases and J by 7 bases, leaving 12 bases between them. The CDR3 loop spans 15 amino acids. Here the CDR3 DNA reads TGTGCCAGCAGTTACCCTTCTACGGGGAATTCACCCCTCCACTTT. This encodes CASSYPSTGNSPLHF.

The chain has TRBV7-9 and TRBJ1-5; D gene uncertain. Trimming left V 5 bases short and J 4 bases short, with 9 bases between. Per germline, CDR1 SEHNR and CDR2 FQNEAQ (reference sequence). This CDR3 has 13 amino acids. As DNA, the CDR3 is TGTGCCAGCAGCCCGGGAGCTAATCAGCCCCAGCATTTT. As protein: CASSPGANQPQHF.

This clone was observed once. A junction boundary mismatches the germline segment, possibly from a read error. Other DNA sequences from this sample encode an identical CDR3 as well. The rearrangement links TRBV6-1 to TRBJ2-1, with 16 bases matching TRBD2. Germline CDR1 and CDR2: MNHNS and SASEGT. The CDR3 is 18 residues long. The CDR3: CASSEVGTSGGVKDEQFF. CDR3 in DNA: TGTGCCAGCAGCGAAGTTGGGACTAGCGGGGGGGTCAAGGATGAGCAGTTCTTC.

The V call is TRBV2, the J call TRBJ2-4; D not certain. Germline CDR1 SNHLY, CDR2 FYNNEI. The germline V and J ends were trimmed by 4 bases and 6 bases, with 4 bases remaining between them. The CDR3 consists of 11 residues. The CDR3 DNA follows: TGTGCCAGCAGTGCGGTAAACATTCAGTACTTC. Translating gives CASSAVNIQYF.

The V call is TRBV2, the J call TRBJ2-5, with 7 bases lining up with TRBD2. This CDR3 spans 12 amino acids. J lost 11 bases, V lost 6 bases, and 9 bases had no gene match. Germline loops: CDR1 SNHLY, CDR2 FYNNEI. In nucleotides, the CDR3 is TGTGCCAGCAGCCCTCGGGGGGAAGAGCAGTACTTC. Encoded protein: CASSPRGEEQYF. The variable domain in full, completed from reference TRBV2 and TRBJ2-5, reads EPEVTQTPSHQVTQMGQEVILRCVPISNHLYFYWYRQILGQKVEFLVSFYNNEISEKSEIFDDQFSVERPDGSNFTLKIRSTKLEDSAMYFCASSPRGEEQYFGPGTRLLVL.

The CDR3: CASSGPGQGSYGYTF. DNA of the CDR3: TGTGCCAGCAGTGGACCGGGACAGGGAAGCTATGGCTACACCTTC. The rearrangement uses TRBV25-1 and TRBJ1-2, with 9 positions matching TRBD1. Germline assignment: CDR1 MGHDK and CDR2 SYGVNS. V lost 4 bases and J lost 4; bases outside the gene matches: 7. The CDR3 is made up of 15 amino acids.

This sequence joins TRBV5-1 and TRBJ1-1; D gene ambiguous. This CDR3 spans 8 amino acids. Per germline, CDR1 SGHRS and CDR2 YFSETQ. V shed 7 bases and J shed 10 bases, with 5 bases lying between them. In DNA form, the CDR3 reads TGCGCCAGCCCCTCAGCTTTCTTT. Its translation is CASPSAFF.

The V call is TRBV13, the J call TRBJ1-1; the D gene is possibly TRBD1 (6 bases). The V end was cut by 5 bases, the J end by 6 bases, with 13 bases between. The CDR3 runs to 13 residues. Germline assignment: CDR1 PRHDT and CDR2 FYEKMQ (reference sequence). This CDR3 is CASSLRGSAEAFF. The CDR3 DNA is TGTGCCAGCAGCCTAAGGGGGTCGGCTGAAGCTTTCTTT.

V is TRBV5-1 and J is TRBJ1-3; D is uncertain. Trimming took 6 bases from V and 1 from J, leaving 14 bases between them. This CDR3 region has 15 residues. Looked up from germline, CDR1 is SGHRS and CDR2 is YFSETQ. The CDR3 here is CASNPQPGSGNTIYF. CDR3 DNA sequence: TGCGCCAGCAACCCCCAACCGGGGTCTGGAAACACCATATATTTT.

The J gene is TRBJ1-4, the V gene TRBV2; 7 bases are shared with TRBD1. V gave up 7 bases and J gave up 5 bases; unmatched junction bases: 4. The CDR3 totals 13 residues. Germline CDR1 and CDR2: SNHLY and FYNNEI. This chain's CDR3 is CASNRGANEKLFF. CDR3 sequence (DNA): TGTGCCAGCAACAGGGGAGCGAATGAAAAACTGTTTTTT.

V is TRBV30 and J is TRBJ1-2, with 10 bases fitting TRBD1. Germline loops: CDR1 GTSNPN, CDR2 SVGIG (reference sequence). Trimming cost V 3 bases and J 7 bases; bases outside gene matches: 8. This CDR3 has 14 amino acids. CDR3 DNA: TGTGCCTGGAGCCATGCGGGGACAGGGGCTGGCTACACCTTC. Translating it yields CAWSHAGTGAGYTF. Filled out from reference TRBV30 and TRBJ1-2, the complete variable domain reads SQTIHQWPATLVQPVGSPLSLECTVEGTSNPNLYWYRQAAGRGLQLLFYSVGIGQISSEVPQNLSASRPQDRQFILSSKKLLLSDSGFYLCAWSHAGTGAGYTFGSGTRLTVV.

As regards this clone: This may be a read error: a much more frequent sequence differs by one nucleotide. V usage is TRBV9 and J usage is TRBJ1-6, with 7 bases lining up with TRBD1. The CDR3 runs to 15 residues. CDR1 and CDR2 from the germline V gene are SGDLS and YYNGEE. The trim removed 4 bases at V and 7 bases at J, leaving 8 bases unmatched. CDR3 sequence reads: CASSLDRVENSPLHF. CDR3 coding DNA: TGTGCCAGCAGCCTCGACAGGGTCGAGAATTCACCCCTCCACTTT.

This clone has just a few counts. The chain carries TRBV11-3 and TRBJ2-5, with TRBD2 identical over 14 bases. The length of the CDR3 is 17 residues. Germline lookup yields CDR1 SGHNT and CDR2 YENEEA. V was clipped by 5 bases and J by 1 base; unmatched bases: 6. This chain's CDR3 is CASSPGLAGGIQETQYF. The CDR3 DNA follows: TGTGCCAGCAGCCCAGGACTAGCGGGGGGAATCCAAGAGACCCAGTACTTC.

The chain is built from TRBV5-4 and TRBJ2-5, with 10 positions matching TRBD2. Germline values: CDR1 SGHNT, CDR2 YYREEE (reference sequence). CDR3 size: 15 residues. V dropped 4 bases and J dropped 5; count of bases not matched to a gene: 8. The CDR3 sequence is CASSPPSGGPETQYF. Written as DNA, the CDR3 is TGTGCCAGCAGCCCCCCTAGCGGGGGACCGGAGACCCAGTACTTC.

V is TRBV2 and J is TRBJ2-5; maybe TRBD2 (6 bases). The CDR3 is made up of 14 amino acids. V lost 6 bases and J lost 4, with 15 bases in between. Germline CDR1 is SNHLY and CDR2 is FYNNEI. The CDR3 here is CASSKSLGGETQYF. The DNA for the CDR3 is TGTGCCAGCAGCAAGTCTTTGGGGGGAGAGACCCAGTACTTC. Based on the CDR3 plus reference TRBV2 and TRBJ2-5, the full variable domain is EPEVTQTPSHQVTQMGQEVILRCVPISNHLYFYWYRQILGQKVEFLVSFYNNEISEKSEIFDDQFSVERPDGSNFTLKIRSTKLEDSAMYFCASSKSLGGETQYFGPGTRLLVL.

The rearrangement uses TRBV5-1 and TRBJ1-1, with D maybe TRBD1 (6 bases). CDR1 SGHRS and CDR2 YFSETQ come from the germline V gene. V lost 2 bases to trimming and J lost 0 bases, with 8 bases between them. The CDR3 runs to 14 residues. The CDR3 protein is CASSFDRMNTEAFF. The CDR3 nucleotides read TGCGCCAGCAGCTTCGACAGGATGAACACTGAAGCTTTCTTT.

The chain uses TRBV2 and TRBJ1-6; TRBD1 matches at 7 bases. V was clipped by 5 bases and J by 3 bases; unmatched bases: 1. Germline assignment: CDR1 SNHLY and CDR2 FYNNEI. This CDR3 spans 14 amino acids. CDR3 residues: CASSQGVYNSPLHF. The DNA of the CDR3 is TGTGCCAGCAGTCAGGGGGTCTATAATTCACCCCTCCACTTT.

The chain recombines TRBV9 with TRBJ2-7; TRBD1 aligns across 7 bases. Germline CDR1 SGDLS, CDR2 YYNGEE. V shed 0 bases and J 2 bases; nucleotides not matched to a gene: 5. CDR3 length: 15 amino acids. In DNA form, the CDR3 reads TGTGCCAGCAGCGTAGGGGACAGCCTAGCCTACGAGCAGTACTTC. This codes for CASSVGDSLAYEQYF.

This clone was picked up one time. This chain uses TRBV6-5 with TRBJ2-2, with unresolved D. Per germline, CDR1 MNHEY and CDR2 SVGAGI. The CDR3 runs 13 residues. Trimming removed 5 bases from V and 6 bases from J, with 10 bases in between. CDR3: CASSTVVAGELFF. CDR3 nucleotide sequence: TGTGCCAGCAGTACCGTAGTGGCCGGGGAGCTGTTTTTT.

Only a few counts were recorded for this clone. The CDR3 here is CASSDAGTGLYEQYF. The CDR3 DNA reads as TGTGCCAGCAGTGATGCAGGGACAGGTCTTTACGAGCAGTACTTC. This chain uses TRBV25-1 with TRBJ2-7, with 8 bases matching TRBD1. The length of the CDR3 is 15 residues. Germline V CDR1 and CDR2: MGHDK, SYGVNS. Trimming at V came to 3 bases and at J to 4 bases, leaving 8 bases not matched to a gene.

This chain uses TRBV30 with TRBJ2-3; TRBD2 agrees at 10 bases. With V trimmed by 3 bases and J by 1 base, 7 bases remained unmatched. CDR1 is GTSNPN and CDR2 is SVGIG in the germline V gene (reference sequence). The CDR3 is 16 amino acids. DNA of the CDR3: TGTGCCTGGAGACCCCCCGGGACTAGCGGCACAGATACGCAGTATTTT. Protein product: CAWRPPGTSGTDTQYF.

The chain joins TRBV5-1 to TRBJ1-1; a weak D match, TRBD1 (5 bases). Germline CDR1 and CDR2: SGHRS and YFSETQ. CDR3 length equals 14 residues. The germline V and J ends were trimmed by 5 bases and 1 base, with 12 bases remaining between them. Here the CDR3 DNA reads TGCGCCAGCAGTGGGGGGACGGGGAACACTGAAGCTTTCTTT. It is translated as CASSGGTGNTEAFF.